This T cell receptor (beta chain) was captured in a study of CD8 T cells in Susac syndrome. cDNA came from about 0.5 to 1 ug RNA primed by random hexamers. TCRdb recomputed calls from the immunoSEQ multiplex PCR reads with MiXCR, one row per CDR3 protein. The repertoire holds over 150,000 distinct CDR3 sequences, roughly 92% seen once, with roughly 0.1% in the top ten. Germline V lookup: CDR1 MDHEN, CDR2 SYDVKM. V lost 6 bases and J lost 7; bases outside the gene matches: 6. This CDR3 region has 14 residues. This receptor was obtained from a human donor with multiple sclerosis. The sample comprised CD4+ T cells from PBMCs. The chain couples TRBV28 to TRBJ1-4; 9 nucleotides line up with TRBD1. This CDR3 is CASSPTGGGEKLFF. The CDR3 DNA reads TGTGCCAGCAGCCCCACAGGGGGCGGTGAAAAACTGTTTTTT.